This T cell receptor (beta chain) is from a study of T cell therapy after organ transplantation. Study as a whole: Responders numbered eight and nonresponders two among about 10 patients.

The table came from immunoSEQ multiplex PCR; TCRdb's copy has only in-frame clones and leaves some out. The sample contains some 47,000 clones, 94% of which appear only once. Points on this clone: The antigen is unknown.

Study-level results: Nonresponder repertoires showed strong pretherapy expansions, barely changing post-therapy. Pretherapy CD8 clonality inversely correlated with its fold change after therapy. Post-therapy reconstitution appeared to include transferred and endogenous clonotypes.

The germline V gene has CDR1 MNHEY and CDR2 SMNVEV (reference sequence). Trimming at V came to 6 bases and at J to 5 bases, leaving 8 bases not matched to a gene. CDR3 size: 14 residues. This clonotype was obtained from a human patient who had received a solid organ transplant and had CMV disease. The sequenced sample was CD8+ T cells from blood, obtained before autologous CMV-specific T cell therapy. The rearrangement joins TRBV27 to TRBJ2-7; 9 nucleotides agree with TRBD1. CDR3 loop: CASRQGASTHEQYF. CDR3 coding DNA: TGTGCCAGCAGACAGGGGGCCTCTACCCACGAGCAGTACTTC.